Listed here are 27 T cell receptor beta chains from one sample, sequenced in a study of blood T cell repertoires in COVID-19. TCRdb keeps only in-frame clones here, not all; method: immunoSEQ multiplex PCR. The table includes tens of thousands of clones, roughly 90% detected once. Sequenced sample: peripheral blood. Receptors were obtained from a woman aged 80 or over with acute or convalescent COVID-19.

V gene TRBV28 combines with J gene TRBJ1-2, with D perhaps matching TRBD1 (6 bases). The CDR3 contains 13 residues. The germline V and J ends were trimmed by 8 bases and 0 bases, with 10 bases remaining between them. The V gene's germline CDR1 is MDHEN and CDR2 SYDVKM. CDR3 loop: CASLDRPNYGYTF. The CDR3, as DNA: TGTGCCAGCCTGGACAGACCTAACTATGGCTACACCTTC.

The table lists this clone with a count of one. The V and J genes are TRBV18 and TRBJ2-1; 9 nucleotides agree with TRBD2. CDR1 KGHSH and CDR2 LQKENI come from the germline V gene. CDR3 size: 15 residues. V lost 2 bases and J lost 6; bases outside the gene matches: 5. CDR3 loop: CASSPGAGGPNEQFF. The CDR3 DNA follows: TGTGCCAGCTCACCAGGCGCGGGAGGGCCCAATGAGCAGTTCTTC.

V gene TRBV7-9 combines with J gene TRBJ2-7; 7 bases map to TRBD2. V lost 5 bases, J lost 3 bases, and 7 bases stayed unmatched. The CDR3 is 14 residues long. Per germline, CDR1 SEHNR and CDR2 FQNEAQ (reference sequence). The CDR3 here is CASSPPGGIYEQYF. CDR3 sequence (DNA): TGTGCCAGCAGCCCTCCGGGGGGTATCTACGAGCAGTACTTC.

V and J are TRBV6-5 and TRBJ1-2, with TRBD1 matching over 7 bases. The CDR3 runs 14 residues. Per the germline V gene, CDR1 is MNHEY and CDR2 is SVGAGI. Trimming at V came to 5 bases and at J to 5 bases, leaving 8 bases not matched to a gene. CDR3 in DNA: TGTGCCAGCAGTAACCGAGGGGGCGCGTATGGCTACACCTTC. Translation: CASSNRGGAYGYTF.

This rearrangement joins TRBV11-3 to TRBJ1-1; unclear D gene. Germline V CDR1 and CDR2: SGHNT, YENEEA. This CDR3 has 14 amino acids. Between the trimmed V and J ends, which lost 8 bases and 1 base, there was a span of 14 bases. The CDR3 region is CASSLRGENTEAFF. CDR3 nucleotide sequence: TGTGCCAGCTCTCTCCGAGGAGAGAACACTGAAGCTTTCTTT.

The rearrangement links TRBV6-5 to TRBJ2-7; 10 bases fit TRBD2. The CDR3 is made up of 15 amino acids. Germline CDR1 MNHEY, CDR2 SVGAGI. V trimming: 2 bases; J trimming: 2 bases; junction bases outside the gene matches: 3. The CDR3 bases are TGTGCCAGCAGTTACGGCAGCGGGAGGGCCTACGAGCAGTACTTC. This encodes CASSYGSGRAYEQYF.

This chain uses TRBV5-4 with TRBJ2-5; 8 bases line up with TRBD2. V lost 4 bases and J lost 5; bases outside the gene matches: 7. CDR3 size: 14 residues. The germline V gene encodes CDR1 SGHNT and CDR2 YYREEE (reference sequence). CDR3 sequence: CASSATGGRETQYF. In DNA form, the CDR3 reads TGTGCCAGCAGCGCGACGGGGGGGCGGGAGACCCAGTACTTC.

V gene TRBV5-5 combines with J gene TRBJ2-1; 7 bases are shared with TRBD2. This CDR3 contains 17 residues. With 0 bases clipped from V and 9 bases from J, the junction kept 15 bases outside the gene matches. Per germline, CDR1 SGHKS and CDR2 YYEKEE (reference sequence). In nucleotides, the CDR3 is TGTGCCAGCAGCTTGGTTAGAGTTAAGACTAGCCTGGGTGAGCAGTTCTTC. Its translation: CASSLVRVKTSLGEQFF. Full variable domain (outside the CDR3, taken from reference TRBV5-5 and TRBJ2-1): DAGVTQSPTHLIKTRGQQVTLRCSPISGHKSVSWYQQVLGQGPQFIFQYYEKEERGRGNFPDRFSARQFPNYSSELNVNALLLGDSALYLCASSLVRVKTSLGEQFFGPGTRLTVL.

The chain employs TRBV7-2 and TRBJ2-2; 7 bases agree with TRBD1. Germline CDR1 reads SGHTA; CDR2 reads FQGNSA. This CDR3 has 15 residues. V gave up 5 bases and J gave up 4 bases; unmatched junction bases: 7. This CDR3 reads CASSLHRGPTGELFF. For the CDR3, the DNA is TGTGCCAGCAGCCTACACAGGGGTCCCACCGGGGAGCTGTTTTTT.

The V gene is TRBV6-4, the J gene TRBJ2-3; 7 bases align to TRBD2. Germline CDR1 reads MRHNA; CDR2 reads SNTAGT. The V gene end was trimmed by 2 bases and the J gene end by 0 bases; junction bases not matched to a gene: 5. The CDR3 length is 16 residues. The CDR3 sequence: CASSDESGVSTDTQYF. CDR3 coding DNA: TGTGCCAGCAGTGACGAGAGCGGGGTTAGCACAGATACGCAGTATTTT.

This chain connects TRBV18 to TRBJ1-1, with a tentative D call TRBD1 (5 bases). Germline V CDR1 and CDR2: KGHSH, LQKENI. V shed 2 bases and J shed 4 bases, with 17 bases lying between them. The CDR3 has 16 residues. CDR3 region: CASSPDLARVVTEAFF. DNA for the CDR3: TGTGCCAGCTCACCAGATTTAGCCAGGGTGGTCACTGAAGCTTTCTTT.

The chain has TRBV7-3 and TRBJ2-1; maybe TRBD1 (6 bases). The germline CDR1 and CDR2 sequences are SGHTA and FQGTGA. The CDR3 runs to 15 residues. The ends were cut back, 5 bases at V and 0 bases at J, with 11 bases in the middle. CDR3 loop: CASSKDRSSYNEQFF. The CDR3 bases are TGTGCCAGCAGCAAAGACAGGAGCTCCTACAATGAGCAGTTCTTC.

The chain has TRBV20-1 and TRBJ2-1, with D possibly being TRBD2 (5 bases). CDR3 length: 13 residues. V shed 3 bases and J shed 5 bases, with 11 bases lying between them. The germline V gene encodes CDR1 DFQATT and CDR2 SNEGSKA (reference sequence). In nucleotides, the CDR3 is TGCAGTGCTAGTCTGGCGAGGGACAATGAGCAGTTCTTC. Translation gives CSASLARDNEQFF.

This rearrangement joins TRBV5-6 to TRBJ1-2; D possibly corresponds to TRBD1 (6 bases). Germline V gene sequence: CDR1 SGHDT, CDR2 YYEEEE. V shed 2 bases and J shed 3 bases, with 14 bases lying between them. There are 15 residues in the CDR3. CDR3 nucleotides: TGTGCCAGCAGCTTCGAAGGCAGGGGCTACTATGGCTACACCTTC. This gives the protein CASSFEGRGYYGYTF.

The V and J genes are TRBV2 and TRBJ1-2; 9 bases match TRBD1. Germline trimming cut 5 bases from V and 4 bases from J; bases unmatched to any gene: 5. This CDR3 spans 14 amino acids. Germline values: CDR1 SNHLY, CDR2 FYNNEI. The chain's CDR3 is CASSPDRGTYGYTF. In nucleotides, the CDR3 is TGTGCCAGCAGTCCTGACAGGGGGACCTATGGCTACACCTTC.

This chain's CDR3 is CASSERTKYGYTF. The CDR3 DNA reads TGTGCCAGCAGCGAACGGACAAAGTATGGCTACACCTTC. This chain uses TRBV11-1 with TRBJ1-2; TRBD1 might be the D (5 bases). In germline, CDR1 is SGHAT, CDR2 FQDESV (reference sequence). With 5 bases removed from V and 5 bases from J, the gap between germline ends came to 12 bases. CDR3 size: 13 residues.

This clone showed up just a few times. This sequence joins TRBV5-1 and TRBJ2-2; 8 bases map to TRBD2. Germline loops: CDR1 SGHRS, CDR2 YFSETQ. V lost 2 bases and J lost 0; bases outside the gene matches: 6. CDR3 length equals 17 residues. CDR3 protein: CASSFEAGGANTGELFF. The CDR3 bases are TGCGCCAGCAGCTTTGAGGCGGGGGGTGCGAACACCGGGGAGCTGTTTTTT.

This clone was found once. J is TRBJ1-2 and V is TRBV5-6, with 7 bases lining up with TRBD1. The CDR3 loop spans 15 amino acids. V dropped 4 bases and J dropped 8; count of bases not matched to a gene: 14. Germline CDR1 and CDR2: SGHDT and YYEEEE. The CDR3 bases are TGTGCCAGCAGCACCGGACAGGTTGTTATCTTGGGCTACACCTTC. Amino acid sequence: CASSTGQVVILGYTF.

V gene TRBV11-2 combines with J gene TRBJ1-2, with no clear D. V gave up 3 bases and J gave up 7 bases, with 15 bases separating them. Germline CDR1 reads SGHAT; CDR2 reads FQNNGV. The CDR3 sequence is 14 residues long. CDR3 nucleotide sequence: TGTGCCAGCAGCTTGGGCCGGTTCCCTACTGGCTACACCTTC. Translation: CASSLGRFPTGYTF.

J is TRBJ1-3 and V is TRBV9; D is possibly TRBD1 (5 bases). Trimming stripped 3 bases from V and 7 bases from J, with 8 bases between. CDR3 size: 12 residues. Germline V gene sequence: CDR1 SGDLS, CDR2 YYNGEE. CDR3 amino acids: CASSAKGNTIYF. CDR3 DNA sequence: TGTGCCAGCAGCGCCAAGGGGAACACCATATATTTT. Supplemented by reference TRBV9 and TRBJ1-3, the full variable domain reads DSGVTQTPKHLITATGQRVTLRCSPRSGDLSVYWYQQSLDQGLQFLIQYYNGEERAKGNILERFSAQQFPDLHSELNLSSLELGDSALYFCASSAKGNTIYFGEGSWLTVV.

The V gene is TRBV5-1, the J gene TRBJ2-5; TRBD1 aligns across 8 bases. Germline CDR1 SGHRS, CDR2 YFSETQ. Losses at the gene ends were 0 bases for V and 2 bases for J; bases not matched to a gene: 9. The CDR3 runs to 17 residues. CDR3: CASSLAPGTGTQETQYF. The CDR3 DNA is TGCGCCAGCAGCTTGGCGCCTGGGACAGGAACGCAAGAGACCCAGTACTTC. The whole variable domain, remainder taken from reference TRBV5-1 and TRBJ2-5, is KAGVTQTPRYLIKTRGQQVTLSCSPISGHRSVSWYQQTPGQGLQFLFEYFSETQRNKGNFPGRFSGRQFSNSRSEMNVSTLELGDSALYLCASSLAPGTGTQETQYFGPGTRLLVL.

This clone was picked up one time. The chain links TRBV3-1 (or the pseudogene TRBV3-2) to TRBJ1-6; 8 positions agree with TRBD1. The trim removed 5 bases at V and 7 bases at J, leaving 16 bases unmatched. The germline V gene encodes CDR1 LGHDT and CDR2 YNNKEL (reference sequence). This CDR3 comprises 18 residues. The CDR3 DNA sequence: TGTGCCAGCAGCAAAAATGCTCGGGACAGGCGGGCAAATTCACCCCTCCACTTT. It translates to CASSKNARDRRANSPLHF.

CDR3 protein: CASSTGETQYF. The CDR3 DNA reads as TGTGCCAGTAGTACCGGAGAGACCCAGTACTTC. The chain uses TRBV19 and TRBJ2-5; D unresolved. Trimming took 4 bases from V and 4 from J, leaving 4 bases between them. The CDR3 totals 11 residues. The V gene's germline CDR1 is LNHDA and CDR2 SQIVND (reference sequence).

The chain employs TRBV11-1 and TRBJ2-7; TRBD1 matches at 10 bases. Germline CDR1 reads SGHAT; CDR2 reads FQDESV (reference sequence). The CDR3 length is 13 residues. V shed 3 bases and J 6 bases; nucleotides not matched to a gene: 2. The chain's CDR3 is CASSFGTGVEQYF. The CDR3 bases are TGTGCCAGCAGCTTCGGGACAGGGGTCGAGCAGTACTTC.

This rearrangement joins TRBV5-1 to TRBJ2-1; 9 bases are shared with TRBD1. Germline V gene data show CDR1 as SGHRS and CDR2 as YFSETQ. The V gene end was trimmed by 4 bases and the J gene end by 2 bases; junction bases not matched to a gene: 7. CDR3 length: 16 residues. CDR3 in amino acids: CASSGGTGSAYNEQFF. DNA of the CDR3: TGCGCCAGCAGCGGGGGGACAGGGTCGGCCTACAATGAGCAGTTCTTC.

V is TRBV3-1 (or the pseudogene TRBV3-2) and J is TRBJ1-2; possibly TRBD1 for D (6 bases). CDR3 length: 14 residues. CDR1 is LGHDT and CDR2 is YNNKEL in the germline V gene (reference sequence). V was clipped by 0 bases and J by 8 bases, with 13 bases between them. This CDR3 reads CASSQDYREGGYTF. Written as DNA, the CDR3 is TGTGCCAGCAGCCAAGATTACAGGGAGGGCGGCTACACCTTC.

This clone was detected only once. This rearrangement joins TRBV10-1 to TRBJ2-3; 10 nucleotides line up with TRBD1. From germline, CDR1 is WNHNN and CDR2 SYGVQD (reference sequence). The CDR3 covers 15 residues. V shed 5 bases, J shed 1 base, and the junction held 3 bases outside the gene matches. CDR3 DNA sequence: TGCGCCAGCAGTTTGGACAGGGGGGGCACAGATACGCAGTATTTT. Its translation is CASSLDRGGTDTQYF.